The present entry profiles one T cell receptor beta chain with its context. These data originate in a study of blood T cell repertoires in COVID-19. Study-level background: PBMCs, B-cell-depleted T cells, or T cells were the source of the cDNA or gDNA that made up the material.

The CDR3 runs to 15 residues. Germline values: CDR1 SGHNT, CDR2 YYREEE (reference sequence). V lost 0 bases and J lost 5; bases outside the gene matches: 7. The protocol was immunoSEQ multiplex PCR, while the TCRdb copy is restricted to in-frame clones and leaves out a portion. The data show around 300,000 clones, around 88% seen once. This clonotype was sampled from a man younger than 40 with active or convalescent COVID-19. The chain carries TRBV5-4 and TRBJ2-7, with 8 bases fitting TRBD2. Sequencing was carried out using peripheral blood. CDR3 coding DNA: TGTGCCAGCAGCTTGGCGGGAGGGCCCTCTGACGAGCAGTACTTC. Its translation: CASSLAGGPSDEQYF.